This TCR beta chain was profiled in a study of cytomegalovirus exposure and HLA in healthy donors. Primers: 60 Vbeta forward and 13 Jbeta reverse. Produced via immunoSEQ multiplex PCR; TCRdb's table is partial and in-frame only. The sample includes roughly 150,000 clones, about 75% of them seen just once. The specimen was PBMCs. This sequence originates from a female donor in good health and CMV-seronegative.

The CDR3, as DNA: TGTGCCAGTAGTCCCGGGCCCTTTTCGGGAATGAACACTGAAGCTTTCTTT. Translation: CASSPGPFSGMNTEAFF. The chain carries TRBV19 and TRBJ1-1; D not resolved. CDR1 is LNHDA and CDR2 is SQIVND in the germline V gene (reference sequence). The V and J ends lost 5 bases and 0 bases respectively, with 19 bases between them. This CDR3 has 17 amino acids.